This T cell receptor beta chain was profiled in a study of cytomegalovirus exposure and HLA in healthy donors (dated by TCRdb to between 2016 and 2019). Regarding the research as a whole: In an earlier analysis of approximately 500 of the donors, roughly 300 Gb of sequence data and 95 million to 130 million unique TCR beta sequences from 150 million to 200 million T cells were reported. An early release that covered several hundred HLA-typed donors contained about 300 gigabases of sequencing data and 65 million to 100 million unique TCR sequences. The genetic ancestry cluster associated with self-reported Caucasian donors included about four fifths of the 350 to 500 genotyped donors. The study aimed to test whether signatures of past pathogen exposure could be identified by cataloging public T cell receptors. Using immunosequencing, the study profiled T cell repertoires from 550 to 750 subjects and related those repertoires to cytomegalovirus serostatus. Besides the first cohort of 666 subjects, a separate validation cohort made up of 90 to 150 different subjects was used. To predict cytomegalovirus infection status, the study combined high-throughput TCR immunosequencing, statistical association of individual TCRs with disease status, and machine learning. A later analysis re-analyzed previously published TCR beta repertoires from 500 to 700 donors and added high-resolution HLA genotyping to study TCR occurrence patterns. In the later analysis, no new phenotypic data were used to find candidate immune exposures; instead, reliance was placed on TCR beta sequences and their occurrence across donors. An earlier analysis of approximately 630 of the donors applied high-throughput TCR beta sequencing to assess whether each TCR beta V gene segment acted as functional or pseudogenic. Alongside the repertoire data, information on donor age, sex, ethnicity and CMV serostatus was compiled. Genome-wide SNP genotypes for about 60% of the roughly 700 donors were used in a later genetic analysis, which treated that subset as a discovery cohort. All discovery cohort repertoires had been generated on a single sequencing platform. HLA typing included class I and class II loci at four-digit resolution. The number of donors typed differed by locus, with 629-630 for A, B, C, DRB1 and DQB1, approximately 500 for DQA1, about 610 for DPA1, and some 470 for DPB1. Several DR-DQ haplotypes were treated as single units for association and clustering because of strong linkage in the cohort. Among roughly 400 genotyped donors of the cohort, an average of approximately 240,000 unique TCR beta nucleotide sequences was sequenced per donor, of which about 18% were non-productive. General conclusions and limits of the study: Broadly in line with IMGT annotations, most TCR beta V segments showed up in productive rearrangements about 87% or about 30% of the time in an earlier analysis of several hundred of the donors. While some public TCRs were present in many individuals, most TCR sequences turned up only very rarely across donors. When HLA alleles, especially DR and DQ, strongly co-occurred, attributing TCR associations to individual alleles was difficult. Most CMV-associated TCR beta chains appeared to be HLA-restricted in a later analysis, and the HLA associations seemed to be driven largely by CMV exposure. A further reported finding was that TCR beta sequences accurately predicted the HLA-A and HLA-B alleles for most subjects in the first cohort. Some IMGT-functional V segments, including TRBV6-2 and TRBV6-3, could not be told apart with the 87-base-pair reads, so those segments were excluded. Correlated functional status among segregating V segments might reflect linkage disequilibrium, but an unknown experimental factor could not be ruled out. A few of the identified cytomegalovirus-associated TCR beta chains were confirmed in vitro to be specific for cytomegalovirus antigens. The classifier was reported to diagnose cytomegalovirus status with high specificity and sensitivity in both the original and validation cohorts. Presence/absence analyses assumed roughly uniform sequencing depth across donors, an assumption that may not hold. Only TCR beta chains were sequenced in this cohort, and the absence of alpha or paired-chain data limited detectable features. Immune exposure information for the cohort was limited to CMV serostatus. At a false discovery rate of 0.05, a later analysis linked some 18,000 TCR beta sequences to specific HLA alleles. The authors suggested that the approach could potentially be generalized to other disease states and immunological phenotypes. The earlier analysis of approximately 560 of the donors excluded around 17 rarely observed V segments, including chromosome 9 orphons, because counts were too low. A later analysis found that HLA-associated TCR beta chains were more clonally expanded and had lower generation probabilities than equally common non-associated chains. In a later analysis, several top co-occurrence clusters were reported to appear linked to parvovirus B19, influenza, CMV and Epstein-Barr virus. According to a later genetic analysis, donors in an Asian-associated ancestry cluster had fewer N-insertions in productive TCRs than the approximately 670-donor mean. A later analysis found that TCR association rates varied across HLA loci, with DRB1 alleles showing the most associated TCRs and HLA-C alleles the fewest. In a later genetic analysis, a missense DCLRE1C variant was associated with V-gene and J-gene trimming of TCR beta chains, and the association was replicated in an independent cohort. The sequencing pipeline was judged likely to have produced a cluster of highly shared sequence variants as a technical artifact. HLA typing was unavailable for some donors at each locus, so association tests used only the typed subset. The study gave a list of about 170 TCR beta chains associated with cytomegalovirus.

The cohort comprised more than 550 healthy bone marrow donors. At the time of sampling, every cohort member was nominally healthy, though immune exposures that went unrecorded were likely present. Of the approximately 700 cohort members, just under 300 had a positive CMV serostatus and 350 to 450 had a negative one, while no CMV serostatus was recorded for the donor. A peripheral blood sample was collected from each donor, and TCR beta sequencing was performed on peripheral blood mononuclear cells. Genomic DNA extraction from the blood cell samples was performed with the Qiagen DNeasy Blood Extraction Kit. The CDR3 sequence holds 16 residues, the cysteine and phenylalanine included. The only DNA kept is the CDR3, 48 bases in frame from the first base. The germline V gene provides CDR1 SGHTA and CDR2 FQGNSA. Germline trimming: 4 bases from V, 0 bases from J; junction bases outside gene matches: 6.

The library was made by the immunoSEQ multiplex PCR assay. For the multiplex PCR, a mixture combining 60 forward primers for TCR Vbeta segments and 13 reverse primers for TCR Jbeta segments was used. A multiplex PCR assay on genomic DNA amplified the CDR3 region of rearranged TCR beta genes. The Illumina HiSeq System was used to sequence the amplified TCR beta libraries as 87-base-pair reads. The authors' pipeline ran thus. A later analysis tallied roughly 78 million unique TCR beta chains across the 700 or so repertoires, and approximately 12 million of those chains were shared by two or more donors. A nearest-neighbor algorithm error-corrected the raw reads and collapsed the reads into unique sequences, merging closely related sequences to remove PCR and sequencing errors. Alignment of CDR3 sequences to IMGT reference sequences was used to assign V, D and J gene segments. For a sequence to be retained, at least a six-nucleotide match to both a V gene segment and a J gene segment was required. A rearrangement was called productive if the CDR3 had no stop codons and remained in frame with V and J, and every other rearrangement was called non-productive. Following IMGT convention, CDR3 was defined as the stretch from the second conserved V-encoded cysteine up to the conserved J-encoded phenylalanine. In an earlier analysis of more than 550 of the donors, sequences lacking an unambiguous match to a single V gene segment were excluded. In an earlier analysis of about 590 of the donors, a V segment was called functional when productive rearrangements were above 56.7%, and segregating when the standard deviation between donors exceeded 5%. A statistical classification framework was developed to diagnose cytomegalovirus status using the catalog of TCR beta chain sequences. A later analysis assigned V and J genes by comparing TCR nucleotide sequences with IMGT/GENE-DB human TR gene sequences. In a later analysis, CDR3 sequences and most-parsimonious VDJ recombination scenarios were assigned using the TCRdist pipeline. In a later analysis, every TCR beta chain was defined by the combination of its CDR3 amino acid sequence and its V-gene family, and reads without a unique V-gene family were dropped. A later analysis removed 550 to 700 highly shared, low-generation-probability nucleotide sequences to deal with suspected cross-contamination and a sequencing artifact. In a later analysis, a clonal expansion index was calculated for each public chain from normalized within-repertoire ranks of inferred template counts. Generation probabilities in a later analysis came from a VDJ recombination model fitted to out-of-frame rearrangements, and those results were checked against IGoR. In a later analysis, hypergeometric tests were used to score TCR-TCR, TCR-HLA and TCR-CMV co-occurrence, with a repertoire-size bias correction applied to TCR pairs. False discovery rates were estimated in a later analysis by permuting HLA or CMV assignments 20 times. In a later analysis, co-occurring TCRs were grouped with DBSCAN, and TCRdist sequence similarity was added when clustering was performed within HLA-allele-positive subsets. Repertoires with fewer than 30,000 or more than 120,000 public chains, plus five repertoires with anomalous nucleotide sharing, were excluded from co-occurrence clustering. This immuneACCESS table, as held by TCRdb, lists in-frame sequences with V and J called but not all clones. Of the missing ones, under half trace to an unresolved V gene in checked studies; the others have no known cause. For V, J and clone size, that table is used; D and trimming come from the DNA. A total of about 110,000 clones appear in this sample, more than 65% of them only once. The leading ten clones occupy roughly 3.5% of the sample.

A remark on this clone: No antigen is known for it. Per-nucleotide qualities are absent, and no much larger clonotype sits a single base away.

The source is a human donor in good health. This receptor chain uses TRBV7-2 and TRBJ2-1; 7 bases in the junction line up with TRBD2. The sample consisted of PBMCs. DNA sequence: TGTGCCAGCAGCTACCGCGGCGGGAGCTCCTACAATGAGCAGTTCTTC. Its protein is CASSYRGGSSYNEQFF.